This T cell receptor beta chain was retrieved from a study of control samples from healthy donors and cancer patients. Data came from immunoSEQ multiplex PCR; TCRdb stores just in-frame clones and leaves some out. The repertoire holds 130,000 or so clones, 80% to 90% seen once, with 40% in the top ten. CDR1 and CDR2 from the germline V gene are SGHAT and FQNNGV. The junction had 5 bases not matched to a gene; V was cut back by 5 bases and J by 2 bases. The CDR3 covers 15 residues. Material: blood. This chain connects TRBV11-2 to TRBJ1-2; 10 bases align to TRBD1. The origin of this receptor is a man aged 50 or older in good health. CDR3 coding DNA: TGTGCCAGCAGCCTAGGACAGGGGGAGAACTATGGCTACACCTTC. Protein sequence: CASSLGQGENYGYTF. Based on the CDR3 plus reference TRBV11-2 and TRBJ1-2, the full variable domain is EAGVAQSPRYKIIEKRQSVAFWCNPISGHATLYWYQQILGQGPKLLIQFQNNGVVDDSQLPKDRFSAERLKGVDSTLKIQPAKLEDSAVYLCASSLGQGENYGYTFGSGTRLTVV.